A selection of T cell receptor beta chains follows, all from one sample in a study of early T cells in non-severe SARS-CoV-2 infection. TCRdb called the 5' RACE reads again in MiXCR, with one record for every CDR3 protein. The sample shows 100,000 to 150,000 distinct CDR3 sequences, 15% of them seen only once. Sequenced sample: whole blood. Receptor source: an adult who was a healthcare worker with PCR-confirmed SARS-CoV-2 infection or an uninfected control (not recorded which). The CDR3 runs from the conserved cysteine through the conserved F or W. The D gene is left open where the match is weak. Not every row has a clone size; where given, it reads once, few, many or a size class.

TRBJ2-7 | - | few | TRBV6-5 | 15 | CASRSNDGGSYEQYF | TGTGCCAGCAGATCTAACGATGGGGGATCCTACGAGCAGTACTTC
TRBJ1-2 | - | - | TRBV5-1 | 15 | CASSFFAGGADGYTF | TGCGCCAGCAGCTTTTTTGCCGGGGGCGCGGATGGCTACACCTTC
TRBJ2-7 | - | - | TRBV4-1 | 14 | CASSQAVQSYEQYF | TGCGCCAGCAGCCAAGCAGTGCAGTCGTACGAGCAGTACTTC
TRBJ2-1 | TRBD1 | few | TRBV2 | 12 | CAGGTGRDEQFF | TGTGCCGGCGGGACAGGGAGGGATGAGCAGTTCTTC
TRBJ1-1 | - | few | TRBV27 | 13 | CASSFSRNTEAFF | TGTGCCAGCAGTTTTTCGAGGAACACTGAAGCTTTCTTT
TRBJ2-5 | - | - | TRBV7-9 | 12 | CASSWTKETQYF | TGTGCCAGCAGCTGGACAAAAGAGACCCAGTACTTC
TRBJ1-2 | - | many | TRBV27 | 15 | CASSFQPGRFYGYTF | TGTGCCAGCAGTTTTCAACCGGGACGGTTTTATGGCTACACCTTC
TRBJ1-3 | - | few | TRBV3-1 | 17 | CASSQRVRTTSGNTIYF | TGTGCCAGCAGCCAAAGGGTGAGGACGACCTCTGGAAACACCATATATTTT
TRBJ2-5 | TRBD2 | - | TRBV7-6 | 14 | CASSLRGAQETQYF | TGTGCCAGCAGCTTGCGGGGGGCACAAGAGACCCAGTACTTC
TRBJ2-5 | - | - | TRBV7-9 | 14 | CASNPIPVQETQYF | TGTGCCAGCAACCCCATCCCGGTACAAGAGACCCAGTACTTC
TRBJ1-1 | - | - | TRBV7-3 | 14 | CASSLDRINTEAFF | TGTGCCAGCAGCCTCGACAGGATCAACACTGAAGCTTTCTTT
TRBJ2-2 | - | few | TRBV20-1 | 14 | CSATRQQNTGELFF | TGCAGTGCTACCAGACAGCAAAACACCGGGGAGCTGTTTTTT